A single T cell receptor (beta chain) is shown here with its context. This record belongs to a study of blood T cell repertoires in COVID-19. The table came from immunoSEQ multiplex PCR; TCRdb's copy has only in-frame clones and leaves some out. The sample includes 300,000 to 350,000 clones, about 90% of them seen just once. The sequence derives from a man aged 18 to 29 with active or convalescent COVID-19. The specimen sequenced was peripheral blood.

The CDR3 region has the DNA TGTGCCAGCAGCCTAGACAGTTTAGAGACCCAGTACTTC. As protein: CASSLDSLETQYF. The chain joins TRBV7-9 to TRBJ2-5; perhaps TRBD1 as D (5 bases). CDR1 SEHNR and CDR2 FQNEAQ come from the germline V gene (reference sequence). The CDR3 consists of 13 residues. V was clipped by 5 bases and J by 4 bases, with 11 bases between them.